Listed here are 13 T cell receptor beta chains from one sample, sequenced in a study of cytomegalovirus exposure and HLA in healthy donors. Generated by immunoSEQ multiplex PCR, the TCRdb table keeps only in-frame clones and is missing some. The sample includes 75,000 to 95,000 clones, 95% to 97% of them seen just once. The sample consisted of PBMCs. The source is a man between 18 and 35 years old in good health and CMV-seronegative.

CDR3 protein: CASSAQADTEAFF. Written as DNA, the CDR3 is TGTGCCAGCAGTGCGCAGGCAGACACTGAAGCTTTCTTT. The chain carries TRBV6-1 and TRBJ1-1; D unclear. CDR1 and CDR2 (germline): MNHNS, SASEGT. The CDR3 totals 13 residues. The ends were cut back, 4 bases at V and 3 bases at J, with 9 bases in the middle.

The rearrangement uses TRBV29-1 and TRBJ2-7, with TRBD2 matching over 13 bases. The CDR3 is 13 residues long. The germline V gene has CDR1 SQVTM and CDR2 ANQGSEA. V dropped 6 bases and J dropped 7; count of bases not matched to a gene: 6. CDR3 bases: TGCAGCGTCTACGGGACTAGCGGGATAGAGCAGTACTTC. Its translation is CSVYGTSGIEQYF.

This chain joins TRBV2 and TRBJ2-2; 11 bases line up with TRBD2. Germline V lookup: CDR1 SNHLY, CDR2 FYNNEI. The CDR3 spans 15 residues. The J segment lost 7 bases and the V segment lost 7 bases, leaving 8 bases of the junction unmatched. The CDR3 DNA sequence: TGTGCCAGCACGGGGGTAGCGGGAGGGTACGGGGAGCTGTTTTTT. Translation: CASTGVAGGYGELFF.

The chain joins TRBV7-2 to TRBJ1-4; possible D gene TRBD1, 5 bases. The CDR3 spans 17 residues. With 0 bases removed from V and 7 bases from J, the gap between germline ends came to 18 bases. Germline V CDR1 and CDR2: SGHTA, FQGNSA. The DNA for the CDR3 is TGTGCCAGCAGCTTAGCGCGGGGGTCGGGTGCGGGTGAAAAACTGTTTTTT. Translating it yields CASSLARGSGAGEKLFF.

The V and J genes are TRBV2 and TRBJ2-1, with 8 nucleotides matching TRBD2. J lost 7 bases, V lost 7 bases, and 9 bases had no gene match. This CDR3 is 14 amino acids long. Germline V lookup: CDR1 SNHLY, CDR2 FYNNEI. CDR3 region: CASKAGGGVNEQFF. CDR3 bases: TGTGCCAGCAAGGCGGGAGGAGGTGTAAATGAGCAGTTCTTC.

The V gene is TRBV9, the J gene TRBJ2-7; maybe TRBD1 (5 bases). The CDR3 sequence is 14 residues long. V was shortened by 2 bases and J by 3 bases, with 12 bases between the two germline ends. Germline CDR1 is SGDLS and CDR2 is YYNGEE. CDR3 DNA: TGTGCCAGCAGCGTGGGGCCAGAGAACTACGAGCAGTACGTC. Protein sequence: CASSVGPENYEQYV.

The chain couples TRBV7-9 to TRBJ1-1; a possible D gene is TRBD1 (6 bases). The ends were cut back, 7 bases at V and 0 bases at J, with 12 bases in the middle. Germline loops: CDR1 SEHNR, CDR2 FQNEAQ (reference sequence). This CDR3 has 14 amino acids. CDR3: CASNPTGMNTEAFF. The DNA of the CDR3 is TGTGCCAGCAACCCTACAGGGATGAACACTGAAGCTTTCTTT.

V gene TRBV2 combines with J gene TRBJ1-1; the match to TRBD1 covers 7 bases. The J segment lost 2 bases and the V segment lost 4 bases, leaving 4 bases of the junction unmatched. The CDR3 consists of 14 residues. CDR1 and CDR2 from the germline V gene are SNHLY and FYNNEI. The DNA for the CDR3 is TGTGCCAGCAGTGGCAACAGGGGTAACACTGAAGCTTTCTTT. This gives the protein CASSGNRGNTEAFF.

This chain joins TRBV11-3 and TRBJ1-5, with D hard to call. The CDR3 runs to 11 residues. Trimming took off 10 bases at V and 9 bases at J, with 13 bases between the two ends. The germline gives CDR1 SGHNT, CDR2 YENEEA. The CDR3 is CANTFVRPQHF. CDR3 nucleotide sequence: TGTGCCAACACATTCGTCCGGCCCCAGCATTTT.

The chain uses TRBV14 and TRBJ1-5; D remains ambiguous. Germline V lookup: CDR1 SGHDN, CDR2 FVKESK. CDR3 size: 13 residues. The V end was cut by 8 bases, the J end by 4 bases, with 12 bases between. The CDR3 protein is CASPPEENQPQHF. The CDR3 DNA sequence: TGTGCCAGCCCCCCAGAGGAAAATCAGCCCCAGCATTTT.

This chain connects TRBV30 to TRBJ1-1; 7 positions match TRBD1. CDR1 is GTSNPN, CDR2 SVGIG, per germline (reference sequence). CDR3 length: 13 amino acids. J gave up 1 base and V 5 bases, and 4 bases lay outside the gene matches. The CDR3 region is CAWAGQPNTEAFF. The CDR3 nucleotides read TGTGCCTGGGCGGGACAGCCGAACACTGAAGCTTTCTTT.

This CDR3 is CASSLGVRSNTF. The CDR3 DNA reads as TGTGCCAGCAGCTTGGGGGTTAGGAGTAACACCTTC. The V call is TRBV5-6, the J call TRBJ1-2, with D uncertain. Deletions cut 0 bases from V and 12 bases from J, with 12 bases between. The CDR3 is 12 amino acids. Per the germline V gene, CDR1 is SGHDT and CDR2 is YYEEEE.

This clone came up once. V usage is TRBV30 and J usage is TRBJ1-1; no definite D call. Trimming took 2 bases from V and 2 from J, leaving 6 bases between them. Germline V lookup: CDR1 GTSNPN, CDR2 SVGIG (reference sequence). The CDR3 has 12 amino acids. The DNA of the CDR3 is TGTGCCTGGAGTTTTATAAACACTGAAGCTTTCTTT. Its translation is CAWSFINTEAFF.